This passage covers 10 T cell receptor beta chains from one sample sequenced in a study of shared clonotypes between healthy human individuals. The protocol was immunoSEQ multiplex PCR, while the TCRdb copy is restricted to in-frame clones and leaves out a portion. The table lists a few million clones, roughly nine tenths of them singletons. Sample: naive CD4+ T cells sorted from blood. Indicated subset: CD45RA+ positively selected. Every receptor here comes from a man aged 18 to 29 in good health.

The genes are TRBV29-1 and TRBJ1-5, with 10 bases that match TRBD1. Trimming took 8 bases from V and 6 from J; bases not matched to a gene: 10. Germline V gene lookup returns CDR1 SQVTM and CDR2 ANQGSEA. CDR3 size: 14 residues. The CDR3 DNA sequence: TGCAGCCTGAACGACAGGGGGCGCTTTCAGCCCCAGCATTTT. Amino acids: CSLNDRGRFQPQHF.

The chain employs TRBV11-2 and TRBJ1-4; 9 bases align to TRBD1. Trimming took 3 bases from V and 11 from J; bases not matched to a gene: 10. The length of the CDR3 is 15 residues. Germline lookup yields CDR1 SGHAT and CDR2 FQNNGV. The CDR3 here is CASSLGTGREEKLFF. In DNA form, the CDR3 reads TGTGCCAGCAGCTTGGGGACAGGGAGGGAGGAGAAACTGTTTTTT.

V gene TRBV7-2 combines with J gene TRBJ2-4; tentatively, D is TRBD2 (6 bases). CDR1 SGHTA and CDR2 FQGNSA come from the germline V gene. This CDR3 has 16 residues. Between the trimmed V and J ends, which lost 2 bases and 0 bases, there was a span of 11 bases. CDR3 protein: CASSLWGDLAKNIQYF. In nucleotides, the CDR3 is TGTGCCAGCAGCTTATGGGGGGACCTAGCCAAAAACATTCAGTACTTC.

This chain uses TRBV11-2 with TRBJ2-1, with D perhaps assigned TRBD1 or TRBD2 (6 bases each). V lost 1 base, J lost 4 bases, and 14 bases lay in between. This CDR3 is built from 16 residues. Germline V gene lookup returns CDR1 SGHAT and CDR2 FQNNGV. The CDR3 nucleotides read TGTGCCAGCAGCTTAGTCGGGGGCCAGGTTTACAATGAGCAGTTCTTC. Translating it yields CASSLVGGQVYNEQFF.

A note on this clone: Other DNA sequences of this sample code for an identical CDR3. The chain uses TRBV29-1 and TRBJ2-5; either TRBD1 or TRBD2 may fit D (6 bases each). Germline V gives CDR1 SQVTM, CDR2 ANQGSEA. Trimming cost V 4 bases and J 5 bases, with 11 bases left between them. The CDR3 runs 12 residues. The CDR3 region has the DNA TGCAGCGTTGGTGGAGGGGGGGAGACCCAGTACTTC. Translation gives CSVGGGGETQYF.

The chain combines TRBV2 with TRBJ1-6, with D possibly being TRBD1 (5 bases). CDR1 is SNHLY, CDR2 FYNNEI, per germline. The V and J ends lost 4 bases and 11 bases respectively, with 12 bases between them. The CDR3 has 13 amino acids. The DNA of the CDR3 is TGTGCCAGCAGTGGACAGACATTTCCACCCCTCCACTTT. The encoded protein is CASSGQTFPPLHF.

This clone was counted a single time. V usage is TRBV28 and J usage is TRBJ1-4; unclear D gene. The ends were cut back, 4 bases at V and 4 bases at J, with 4 bases in the middle. The CDR3 extends over 12 amino acids. Germline V lookup: CDR1 MDHEN, CDR2 SYDVKM. The DNA of the CDR3 is TGTGCCAGCAGTTCGAATAATGAAAAACTGTTTTTT. Protein product: CASSSNNEKLFF.

The chain links TRBV7-2 to TRBJ2-5; tentative D call: TRBD2 (7 bases). CDR1 is SGHTA, CDR2 FQGNSA, per germline. Trimming took off 5 bases at V and 4 bases at J, with 14 bases between the two ends. The CDR3 runs to 14 residues. In DNA form, the CDR3 reads TGTGCCAGCAGCGAGGAGGGGGGGCGAGAGACCCAGTACTTC. This translates into CASSEEGGRETQYF.

The chain recombines TRBV2 with TRBJ1-2; 9 bases agree with TRBD1. The length of the CDR3 is 16 residues. From germline, CDR1 is SNHLY and CDR2 FYNNEI. V trimming: 7 bases; J trimming: 8 bases; junction bases outside the gene matches: 17. The CDR3 bases are TGTGCCAGCACCACATTACCGGGACAGGGCCAAGAGGGCTACACCTTC. Its translation is CASTTLPGQGQEGYTF.

The chain employs TRBV5-4 and TRBJ2-3; 7 bases line up with TRBD2. The germline V gene encodes CDR1 SGHNT and CDR2 YYREEE (reference sequence). V dropped 7 bases and J dropped 3; count of bases not matched to a gene: 2. This CDR3 region has 12 residues. CDR3 sequence reads: CASGRETDTQYF. The CDR3 bases are TGTGCCAGCGGGCGGGAGACAGATACGCAGTATTTT.